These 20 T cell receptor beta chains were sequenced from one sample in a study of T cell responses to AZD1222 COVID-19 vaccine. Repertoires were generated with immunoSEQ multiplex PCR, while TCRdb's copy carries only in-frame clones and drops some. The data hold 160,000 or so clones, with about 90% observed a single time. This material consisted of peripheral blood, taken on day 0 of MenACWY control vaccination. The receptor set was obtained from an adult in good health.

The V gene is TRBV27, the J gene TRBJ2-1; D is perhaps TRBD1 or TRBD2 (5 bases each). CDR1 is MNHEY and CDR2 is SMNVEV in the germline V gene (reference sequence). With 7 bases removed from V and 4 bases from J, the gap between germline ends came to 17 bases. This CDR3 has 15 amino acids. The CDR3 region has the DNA TGTGCCAGCAACTCTCGGGGCAGATCATACAATGAGCAGTTCTTC. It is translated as CASNSRGRSYNEQFF.

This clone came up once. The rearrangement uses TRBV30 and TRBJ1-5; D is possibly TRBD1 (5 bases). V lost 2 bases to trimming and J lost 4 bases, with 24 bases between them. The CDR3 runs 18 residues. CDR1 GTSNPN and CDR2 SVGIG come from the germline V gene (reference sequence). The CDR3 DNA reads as TGTGCCTGGAGTCTGGGTGATGGGGCTCGCGCTCCTAATCAGCCCCAGCATTTT. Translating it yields CAWSLGDGARAPNQPQHF.

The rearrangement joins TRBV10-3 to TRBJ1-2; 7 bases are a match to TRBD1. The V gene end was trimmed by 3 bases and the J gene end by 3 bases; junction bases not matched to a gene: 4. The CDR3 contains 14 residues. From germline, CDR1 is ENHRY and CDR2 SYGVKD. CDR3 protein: CAISDSTGDYGYTF. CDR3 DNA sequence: TGTGCCATCAGTGACTCCACAGGGGACTATGGCTACACCTTC.

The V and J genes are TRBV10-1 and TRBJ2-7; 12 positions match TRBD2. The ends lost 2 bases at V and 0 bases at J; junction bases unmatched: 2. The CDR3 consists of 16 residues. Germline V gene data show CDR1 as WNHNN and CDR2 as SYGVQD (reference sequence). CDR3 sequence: CASSEGTSGLSYEQYF. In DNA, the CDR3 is TGCGCCAGCAGTGAGGGGACTAGCGGGCTCTCCTACGAGCAGTACTTC.

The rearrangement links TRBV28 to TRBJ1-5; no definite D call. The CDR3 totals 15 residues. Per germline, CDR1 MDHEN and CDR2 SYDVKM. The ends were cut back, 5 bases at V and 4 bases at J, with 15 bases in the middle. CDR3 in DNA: TGTGCCAGCAGTCTACGCTACAGTTCTAATCAGCCCCAGCATTTT. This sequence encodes CASSLRYSSNQPQHF.

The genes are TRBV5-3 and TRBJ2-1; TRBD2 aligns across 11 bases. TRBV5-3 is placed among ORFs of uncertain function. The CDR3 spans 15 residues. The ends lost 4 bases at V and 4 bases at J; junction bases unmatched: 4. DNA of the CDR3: TGTGCCAGAAGCACGGGACTAGCGGAATACAATGAGCAGTTCTTC. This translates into CARSTGLAEYNEQFF.

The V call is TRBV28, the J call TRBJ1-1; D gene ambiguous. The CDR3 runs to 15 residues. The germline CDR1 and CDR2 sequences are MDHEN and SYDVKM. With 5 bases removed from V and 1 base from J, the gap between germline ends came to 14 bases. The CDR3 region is CASSPRTVTNTEAFF. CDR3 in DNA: TGTGCCAGCAGTCCTAGGACGGTAACGAACACTGAAGCTTTCTTT.

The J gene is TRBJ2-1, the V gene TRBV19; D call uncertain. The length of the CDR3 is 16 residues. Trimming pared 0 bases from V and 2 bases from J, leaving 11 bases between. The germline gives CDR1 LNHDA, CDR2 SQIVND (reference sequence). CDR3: CASSIDKSGTYNEQFF. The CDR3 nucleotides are TGTGCCAGTAGTATAGATAAGAGTGGCACCTACAATGAGCAGTTCTTC. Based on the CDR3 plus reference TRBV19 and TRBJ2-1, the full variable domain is DGGITQSPKYLFRKEGQNVTLSCEQNLNHDAMYWYRQDPGQGLRLIYYSQIVNDFQKGDIAEGYSVSREKKESFPLTVTSAQKNPTAFYLCASSIDKSGTYNEQFFGPGTRLTVL.

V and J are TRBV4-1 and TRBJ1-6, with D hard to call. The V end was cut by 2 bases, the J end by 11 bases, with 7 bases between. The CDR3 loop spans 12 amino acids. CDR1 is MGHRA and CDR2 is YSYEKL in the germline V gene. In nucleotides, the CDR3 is TGCGCCAGCAGCCAAACGACCGCACCCCTCCACTTT. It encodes CASSQTTAPLHF.

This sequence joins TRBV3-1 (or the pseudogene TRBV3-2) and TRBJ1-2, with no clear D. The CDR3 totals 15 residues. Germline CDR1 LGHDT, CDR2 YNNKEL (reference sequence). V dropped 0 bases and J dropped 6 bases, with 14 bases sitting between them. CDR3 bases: TGTGCCAGCAGCCAAGATTTAACGGGAAGGGATGGCTACACCTTC. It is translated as CASSQDLTGRDGYTF.

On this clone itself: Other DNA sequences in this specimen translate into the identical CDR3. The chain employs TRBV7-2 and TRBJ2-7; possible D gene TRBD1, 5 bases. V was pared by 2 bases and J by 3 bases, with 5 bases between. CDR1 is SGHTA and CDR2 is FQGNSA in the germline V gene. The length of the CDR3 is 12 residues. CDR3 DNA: TGTGCCAGCAGCTTACAGGGCTACGAGCAGTACTTC. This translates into CASSLQGYEQYF.

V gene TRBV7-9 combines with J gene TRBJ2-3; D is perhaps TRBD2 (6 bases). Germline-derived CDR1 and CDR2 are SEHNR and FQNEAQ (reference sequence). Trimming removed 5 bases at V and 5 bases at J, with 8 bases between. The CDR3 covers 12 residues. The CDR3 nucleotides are TGTGCCAGCAGCACGCGGGGAGATACGCAGTATTTT. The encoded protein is CASSTRGDTQYF.

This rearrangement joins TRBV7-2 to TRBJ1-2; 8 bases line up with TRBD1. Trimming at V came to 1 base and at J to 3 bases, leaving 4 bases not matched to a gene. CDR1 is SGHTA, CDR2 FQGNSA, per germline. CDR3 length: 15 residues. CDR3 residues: CASSLEAGGDYGYTF. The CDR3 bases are TGTGCCAGCAGCTTAGAGGCAGGGGGCGACTATGGCTACACCTTC.

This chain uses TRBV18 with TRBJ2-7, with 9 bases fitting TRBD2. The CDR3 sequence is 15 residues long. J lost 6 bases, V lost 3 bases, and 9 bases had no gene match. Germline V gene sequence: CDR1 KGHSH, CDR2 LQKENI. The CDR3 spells CASSPPAGGLSEQYF. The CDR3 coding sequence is TGTGCCAGCTCACCTCCAGCGGGAGGCCTCTCCGAGCAGTACTTC. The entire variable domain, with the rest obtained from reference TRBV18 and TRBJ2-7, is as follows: NAGVMQNPRHLVRRRGQEARLRCSPMKGHSHVYWYRQLPEEGLKFMVYLQKENIIDESGMPKERFSAEFPKEGPSILRIQQVVRGDSAAYFCASSPPAGGLSEQYFGPGTRLTVT.

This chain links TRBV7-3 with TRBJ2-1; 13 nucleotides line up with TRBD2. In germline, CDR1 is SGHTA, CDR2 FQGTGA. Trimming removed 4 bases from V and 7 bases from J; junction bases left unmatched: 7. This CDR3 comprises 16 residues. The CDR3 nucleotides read TGTGCCAGCAGCTCTTCCGGGACTAGCGGGATGAATGAGCAGTTCTTC. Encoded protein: CASSSSGTSGMNEQFF.

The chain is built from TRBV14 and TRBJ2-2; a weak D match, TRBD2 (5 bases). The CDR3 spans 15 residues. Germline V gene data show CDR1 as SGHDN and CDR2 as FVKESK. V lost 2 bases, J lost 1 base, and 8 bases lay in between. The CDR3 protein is CASSQHRGNTGELFF. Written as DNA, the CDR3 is TGTGCCAGCAGCCAACATCGGGGGAACACCGGGGAGCTGTTTTTT.

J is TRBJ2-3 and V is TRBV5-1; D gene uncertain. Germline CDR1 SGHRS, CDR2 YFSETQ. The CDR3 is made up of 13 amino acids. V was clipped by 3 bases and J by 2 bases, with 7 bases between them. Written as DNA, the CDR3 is TGCGCCAGCAGCTCCGAGATCACAGATACGCAGTATTTT. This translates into CASSSEITDTQYF.

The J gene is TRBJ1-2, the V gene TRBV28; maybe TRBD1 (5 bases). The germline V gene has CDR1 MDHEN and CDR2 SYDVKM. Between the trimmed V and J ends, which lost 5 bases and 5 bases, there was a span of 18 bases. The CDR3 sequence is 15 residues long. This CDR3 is CASSRTIGTPYGYTF. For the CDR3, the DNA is TGTGCCAGCAGTCGAACGATCGGGACGCCTTATGGCTACACCTTC.

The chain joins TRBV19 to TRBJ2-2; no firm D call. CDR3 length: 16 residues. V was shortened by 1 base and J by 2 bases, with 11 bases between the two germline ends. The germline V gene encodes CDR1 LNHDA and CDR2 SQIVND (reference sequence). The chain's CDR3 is CASSIVAAPNTGELFF. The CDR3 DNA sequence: TGTGCCAGTAGTATAGTTGCAGCTCCTAACACCGGGGAGCTGTTTTTT.

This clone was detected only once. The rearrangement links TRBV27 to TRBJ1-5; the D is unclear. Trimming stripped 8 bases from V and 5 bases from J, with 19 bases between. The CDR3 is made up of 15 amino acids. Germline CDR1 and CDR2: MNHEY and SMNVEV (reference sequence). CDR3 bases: TGTGCCAGCTCGTCCCGAGGGCTAGCACATCAGCCCCAGCATTTT. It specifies CASSSRGLAHQPQHF.